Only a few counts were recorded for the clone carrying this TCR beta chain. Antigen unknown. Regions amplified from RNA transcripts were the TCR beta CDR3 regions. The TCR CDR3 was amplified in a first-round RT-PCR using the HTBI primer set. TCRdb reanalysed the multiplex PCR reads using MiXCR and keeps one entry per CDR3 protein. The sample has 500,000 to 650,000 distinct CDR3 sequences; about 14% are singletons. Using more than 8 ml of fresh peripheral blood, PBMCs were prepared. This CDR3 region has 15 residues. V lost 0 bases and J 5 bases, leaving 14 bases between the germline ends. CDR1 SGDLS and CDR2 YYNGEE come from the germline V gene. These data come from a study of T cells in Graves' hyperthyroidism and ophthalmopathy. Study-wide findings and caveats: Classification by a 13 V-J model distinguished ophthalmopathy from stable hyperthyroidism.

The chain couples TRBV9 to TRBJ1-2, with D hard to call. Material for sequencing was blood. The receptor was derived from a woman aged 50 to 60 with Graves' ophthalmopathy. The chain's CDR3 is CASSVEVTARYGYTF. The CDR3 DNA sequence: TGTGCCAGCAGCGTAGAGGTCACGGCGAGGTATGGCTACACCTTC.